Below are 21 T cell receptor beta chains sequenced from a single sample in a study of Ad26.COV2.S vaccination and SARS-CoV-2 variants. TCRdb's copy holds only in-frame clones and misses some; the assay was immunoSEQ multiplex PCR. Here the sample spans around 100,000 clones, over 70% being singletons. The specimen comprised peripheral blood, sampled after recovery from COVID-19. These TCRs come from a human donor who had recovered from COVID-19.

This clone was observed a few times. V is TRBV11-2 and J is TRBJ1-4; 8 bases fit TRBD1. V lost 2 bases to trimming and J lost 7 bases; unmatched junction nucleotides: 6. The germline CDR1 and CDR2 sequences are SGHAT and FQNNGV. The CDR3 covers 15 residues. The CDR3 DNA reads as TGTGCCAGCAGCTTAAGGGGACAGGCTCGTGAAAAACTGTTTTTT. The encoded protein is CASSLRGQAREKLFF.

This chain connects TRBV6-4 to TRBJ2-1; TRBD1 matches 10 bases. This CDR3 has 15 residues. The V and J ends lost 8 bases and 5 bases, in that order; junction bases with no gene match: 9. The germline gives CDR1 MRHNA, CDR2 SNTAGT. The CDR3 protein is CASQAGTGANNEQFF. The CDR3 DNA reads as TGTGCCAGCCAGGCCGGGACAGGGGCAAACAATGAGCAGTTCTTC.

The CDR3 DNA follows: TGCAGCGTTGAAGATCCATTGGGGGAAGAAAAACTGTTTTTT. Translating it yields CSVEDPLGEEKLFF. This chain joins TRBV29-1 and TRBJ1-4; possible D gene TRBD1, 5 bases. CDR1 SQVTM and CDR2 ANQGSEA come from the germline V gene. V was pared by 0 bases and J by 8 bases, with 13 bases between. There are 14 residues in the CDR3.

The rearrangement joins TRBV4-2 to TRBJ2-3, with 12 bases matching TRBD2. The CDR3 loop spans 17 amino acids. V was clipped by 6 bases and J by 3 bases; unmatched bases: 10. CDR1 is LGHNA and CDR2 is YNFKEQ in the germline V gene. CDR3 sequence (DNA): TGTGCCAGCAGTAATAAACTAGCGGGGGGAGGAACAGATACGCAGTATTTT. It translates to CASSNKLAGGGTDTQYF.

The chain is built from TRBV6-5 and TRBJ1-5; D is possibly TRBD1 (5 bases). The length of the CDR3 is 13 residues. Germline-derived CDR1 and CDR2 are MNHEY and SVGAGI. Deletions cut 5 bases from V and 7 bases from J, with 12 bases between. CDR3 coding DNA: TGTGCCAGCAGTACACAGGAACGGCAGCCCCAGCATTTT. Its protein product is CASSTQERQPQHF.

The J gene is TRBJ1-4, the V gene TRBV7-2, with TRBD1 as a possible D gene (6 bases). Deletions cut 4 bases from V and 7 bases from J, with 19 bases between. The CDR3 sequence is 16 residues long. Germline values: CDR1 SGHTA, CDR2 FQGNSA. For the CDR3, the DNA is TGTGCCAGCAGCTACCTCATGAGCAGGGGCCTTGAAAAACTGTTTTTT. As protein: CASSYLMSRGLEKLFF.

The V call is TRBV7-6, the J call TRBJ1-5, with a tentative D call TRBD1 (6 bases). The V end was cut by 6 bases, the J end by 0 bases, with 18 bases between. Germline V gene data show CDR1 as SGHVS and CDR2 as FNYEAQ. The CDR3 has 17 residues. CDR3 sequence (DNA): TGTGCCAGCAGACACGGGGGGGCGGCTTATAGCAATCAGCCCCAGCATTTT. Translation gives CASRHGGAAYSNQPQHF.

The chain links TRBV7-3 to TRBJ1-3; no firm D call. The CDR3 runs 16 residues. Germline loops: CDR1 SGHTA, CDR2 FQGTGA. V was trimmed by 4 bases and J by 0 bases, leaving 13 bases between them. This CDR3 is CASSYTVPLSGNTIYF. CDR3 DNA: TGTGCCAGCAGCTACACAGTACCTCTCTCTGGAAACACCATATATTTT.

The J gene is TRBJ2-5, the V gene TRBV6-5; 10 nucleotides agree with TRBD1. The V gene end was trimmed by 5 bases and the J gene end by 5 bases; junction bases not matched to a gene: 5. The germline V gene encodes CDR1 MNHEY and CDR2 SVGAGI. The CDR3 runs 14 residues. The CDR3 coding sequence is TGTGCCAGCAGTAGGGACAGGGGTGGGGAGACCCAGTACTTC. This translates into CASSRDRGGETQYF.

Comment on this clone: The sample holds other DNA sequences that translate to the same CDR3. This chain connects TRBV5-1 to TRBJ2-7; possible D gene TRBD1, 6 bases. CDR1 SGHRS and CDR2 YFSETQ come from the germline V gene. Trimming cost V 0 bases and J 4 bases, with 11 bases left between them. The CDR3 totals 14 residues. DNA of the CDR3: TGCGCCAGCAGCTTGGATACAGGGCTGTACGAGCAGTACTTC. Translated, it gives CASSLDTGLYEQYF.

The chain couples TRBV5-1 to TRBJ2-6, with 8 bases identical to TRBD1. The CDR3 length is 16 residues. Trimming cost V 0 bases and J 3 bases; bases outside gene matches: 2. Germline V gene data show CDR1 as SGHRS and CDR2 as YFSETQ. The CDR3 loop is CASSLGQGLGANVLTF. CDR3 in DNA: TGCGCCAGCAGCTTGGGACAGGGGCTTGGGGCCAACGTCCTGACTTTC. The complete variable domain, with remaining parts taken from reference TRBV5-1 and TRBJ2-6, reads KAGVTQTPRYLIKTRGQQVTLSCSPISGHRSVSWYQQTPGQGLQFLFEYFSETQRNKGNFPGRFSGRQFSNSRSEMNVSTLELGDSALYLCASSLGQGLGANVLTFGAGSRLTVL.

The genes are TRBV4-1 and TRBJ2-2; tentatively, D is TRBD1 or TRBD2 (5 bases each). The CDR3 runs to 22 residues. V lost 4 bases and J lost 2, with 32 bases in between. CDR1 and CDR2 from the germline V gene are MGHRA and YSYEKL. CDR3 DNA: TGCGCCAGCAGCCTCAAACCGGACTGGAATACTGGGACGGACGTTAACACCGGGGAGCTGTTTTTT. Its translation is CASSLKPDWNTGTDVNTGELFF.

This clone was seen a few times. The chain employs TRBV5-1 and TRBJ2-3; either TRBD1 or TRBD2 may fit D (5 bases each). The V end was cut by 6 bases, the J end by 4 bases, with 12 bases between. In germline, CDR1 is SGHRS, CDR2 YFSETQ. The CDR3 covers 13 residues. This chain's CDR3 is CASTPGTADTQYF. DNA of the CDR3: TGCGCCAGCACCCCAGGGACGGCAGATACGCAGTATTTT.

The rearrangement joins TRBV6-4 to TRBJ2-1, with D hard to call. CDR3 length: 15 amino acids. The ends were cut back, 7 bases at V and 3 bases at J, with 16 bases in the middle. Looked up from germline, CDR1 is MRHNA and CDR2 is SNTAGT. This CDR3 is CASKDSGSLYNEQFF. In nucleotides, the CDR3 is TGTGCCAGCAAAGACTCGGGCAGCCTCTACAATGAGCAGTTCTTC.

A single count supports this clone. V usage is TRBV5-1 and J usage is TRBJ1-2; weak D call: TRBD1 (6 bases). The germline V and J ends were trimmed by 4 bases and 8 bases, with 18 bases remaining between them. The CDR3 is made up of 14 amino acids. Germline CDR1 and CDR2: SGHRS and YFSETQ. CDR3 sequence: CASSIGQSLEGYTF. The CDR3 coding sequence is TGCGCCAGCAGCATAGGACAGTCCCTAGAGGGCTACACCTTC. Using reference TRBV5-1 and TRBJ1-2 for the parts outside the CDR3, the full variable domain is KAGVTQTPRYLIKTRGQQVTLSCSPISGHRSVSWYQQTPGQGLQFLFEYFSETQRNKGNFPGRFSGRQFSNSRSEMNVSTLELGDSALYLCASSIGQSLEGYTFGSGTRLTVV.

CDR3 protein: CASSLESDRARYF. In DNA form, the CDR3 reads TGCGCCAGCAGCTTGGAATCGGATCGGGCCAGGTACTTC. The chain couples TRBV5-1 to TRBJ2-7; no clear D. The CDR3 runs 13 residues. Germline-derived CDR1 and CDR2 are SGHRS and YFSETQ. Trimming cost V 0 bases and J 12 bases, with 16 bases left between them. The full variable domain, completed using reference TRBV5-1 and TRBJ2-7, is KAGVTQTPRYLIKTRGQQVTLSCSPISGHRSVSWYQQTPGQGLQFLFEYFSETQRNKGNFPGRFSGRQFSNSRSEMNVSTLELGDSALYLCASSLESDRARYFGPGTRLTVT.

This sequence joins TRBV7-2 and TRBJ2-5; 7 bases fit TRBD1. V shed 5 bases, J shed 8 bases, and the junction held 8 bases outside the gene matches. The CDR3 consists of 13 residues. Germline values: CDR1 SGHTA, CDR2 FQGNSA. The CDR3 loop reads CASSVLTGETQYF. The CDR3 DNA reads TGTGCCAGCAGCGTACTCACAGGGGAAACCCAGTACTTC.

The V and J genes are TRBV9 and TRBJ1-6; the match to TRBD1 covers 8 bases. This CDR3 comprises 18 residues. V lost 0 bases, J lost 0 bases, and 5 bases stayed unmatched. From germline, CDR1 is SGDLS and CDR2 YYNGEE. The CDR3 region is CASSVAPGGDSYNSPLHF. DNA for the CDR3: TGTGCCAGCAGCGTAGCCCCAGGGGGCGACTCCTATAATTCACCCCTCCACTTT.

V gene TRBV5-1 combines with J gene TRBJ2-7; 9 positions match TRBD2. With V trimmed by 1 base and J by 5 bases, 10 bases remained unmatched. This CDR3 has 16 residues. Germline lookup yields CDR1 SGHRS and CDR2 YFSETQ. The CDR3 DNA reads as TGCGCCAGCAGCTTGAGGCCGGGACTAGCATCTAACGAGCAGTACTTC. This sequence encodes CASSLRPGLASNEQYF.

This clone was found once. This chain links TRBV12-3 or TRBV12-4 with TRBJ2-7, with D possibly matching TRBD2 (6 bases). The germline V and J ends were trimmed by 3 bases and 4 bases, with 7 bases remaining between them. The CDR3 has 12 amino acids. The DNA of the CDR3 is TGTGCCAGCAGTTTGGAGGGGTACGAGCAGTACTTC. Amino acid sequence: CASSLEGYEQYF.

V gene TRBV2 combines with J gene TRBJ1-2; D perhaps matches TRBD1 (5 bases). CDR1 is SNHLY, CDR2 FYNNEI, per germline. V was shortened by 7 bases and J by 4 bases, with 10 bases between the two germline ends. The CDR3 spans 12 residues. The CDR3 DNA follows: TGTGCCAGCACGGGGGATCTCTATGGCTACACCTTC. This codes for CASTGDLYGYTF.